Listed here are 27 T cell receptor beta chains from one sample, sequenced in a study of T cell repertoires in cytomegalovirus infection. TCRdb re-derived calls from the reads in MiXCR, one entry per CDR3 protein. The sample shows 450,000 to 600,000 distinct CDR3 sequences, around 11% of them seen only once. The sequenced sample was PBMCs. These receptors were taken from a human donor in good health (CMV status not recorded). Some clones in this sample may be carry-over from other donors' samples.

The J gene is TRBJ2-3, the V gene TRBV20-1; D is uncertain. Trimming removed 6 bases from V and 2 bases from J, with 6 bases in between. The CDR3 is 11 amino acids. Germline assignment: CDR1 DFQATT and CDR2 SNEGSKA (reference sequence). CDR3 loop: CSASLTDTQYF. The CDR3 DNA sequence: TGCAGTGCCAGCCTCACAGATACGCAGTATTTT.

This clonotype was found many times. V usage is TRBV28 and J usage is TRBJ2-1, with 9 bases lining up with TRBD1. The germline V gene encodes CDR1 MDHEN and CDR2 SYDVKM. CDR3 length: 15 amino acids. With 5 bases clipped from V and 6 bases from J, the junction kept 8 bases outside the gene matches. CDR3 in DNA: TGTGCCAGCAGTGCCGGGACAGGGATCATCAATGAGCAGTTCTTC. As protein: CASSAGTGIINEQFF.

This clonotype came up a few times. J is TRBJ1-3 and V is TRBV13; 7 bases fit TRBD1. The germline V gene has CDR1 PRHDT and CDR2 FYEKMQ (reference sequence). Germline trimming cut 4 bases from V and 0 bases from J; bases unmatched to any gene: 6. CDR3 length equals 16 residues. CDR3 sequence (DNA): TGTGCCAGCAGCTCCATTCGGACAGGCTCTGGAAACACCATATATTTT. Protein sequence: CASSSIRTGSGNTIYF.

The table lists this clonotype with many counts. This chain links TRBV11-1 with TRBJ2-7, with TRBD1 matching 9 bases. Per germline, CDR1 SGHAT and CDR2 FQDESV (reference sequence). The junction had 4 bases not matched to a gene; V was cut back by 0 bases and J by 4 bases. CDR3 length: 15 amino acids. The CDR3 protein is CASSLAPGQGYEQYF. CDR3 bases: TGTGCCAGCAGCTTAGCGCCGGGACAGGGTTACGAGCAGTACTTC. Full variable domain (rest looked up from reference TRBV11-1 and TRBJ2-7): EAEVAQSPRYKITEKSQAVAFWCDPISGHATLYWYRQILGQGPELLVQFQDESVVDDSQLPKDRFSAERLKGVDSTLKIQPAELGDSAMYLCASSLAPGQGYEQYFGPGTRLTVT.

This clonotype has only a few counts. CDR3: CASSTALYGYTF. CDR3 nucleotide sequence: TGTGCCAGCAGCACAGCGCTCTATGGCTACACCTTC. The chain joins TRBV6-1 to TRBJ1-2; no clear D gene. The V end was cut by 6 bases, the J end by 4 bases, with 9 bases between. This CDR3 comprises 12 residues. CDR1 and CDR2 (germline): MNHNS, SASEGT.

Regarding this clonotype: Given a much more abundant clone one base away, this may be a read error. The V gene is TRBV19, the J gene TRBJ1-2; no reliable D call. The CDR3 covers 13 residues. V was cut by 2 bases and J by 2 bases, with 6 bases left in between. The germline CDR1 and CDR2 sequences are LNHDA and SQIVND (reference sequence). DNA of the CDR3: TGTGCCAGTAGTATACTGGGGAACTATGGCTACACCTTC. Its protein product is CASSILGNYGYTF. Full variable domain (remainder filled in from reference TRBV19 and TRBJ1-2): DGGITQSPKYLFRKEGQNVTLSCEQNLNHDAMYWYRQDPGQGLRLIYYSQIVNDFQKGDIAEGYSVSREKKESFPLTVTSAQKNPTAFYLCASSILGNYGYTFGSGTRLTVV.

This rearrangement joins TRBV28 to TRBJ2-7, with D possibly being TRBD2 (6 bases). Germline values: CDR1 MDHEN, CDR2 SYDVKM. This CDR3 has 14 amino acids. The ends were cut back, 3 bases at V and 3 bases at J, with 12 bases in the middle. The CDR3: CASSFNRDFYEQYF. DNA of the CDR3: TGTGCCAGCAGTTTTAACCGGGACTTCTACGAGCAGTACTTC.

This clonotype was observed at least ten times. In DNA, the CDR3 is TGCGCCAGCAGCGCCCGGACGTGGGCGGCAGATACGCAGTATTTT. Its protein product is CASSARTWAADTQYF. The genes are TRBV5-1 and TRBJ2-3; no clear D gene. Trimming pared 4 bases from V and 4 bases from J, leaving 16 bases between. CDR1 SGHRS and CDR2 YFSETQ come from the germline V gene. CDR3 length equals 15 residues. The variable domain in full, with the rest retrieved from reference TRBV5-1 and TRBJ2-3, is KAGVTQTPRYLIKTRGQQVTLSCSPISGHRSVSWYQQTPGQGLQFLFEYFSETQRNKGNFPGRFSGRQFSNSRSEMNVSTLELGDSALYLCASSARTWAADTQYFGPGTRLTVL.

This clonotype was counted between two and nine times. J is TRBJ1-2 and V is TRBV6-2 or TRBV6-3; 8 positions match TRBD1. Losses at the gene ends were 0 bases for V and 8 bases for J; bases not matched to a gene: 8. The CDR3 extends over 15 amino acids. CDR1 and CDR2 from the germline V gene are MNHEY and SVGEGT. CDR3 region: CASSYSRGQGGGYTF. The CDR3 DNA is TGTGCCAGCAGTTACTCCCGCGGACAGGGCGGGGGCTACACCTTC.

The sample holds many counts of this clonotype. The chain links TRBV28 to TRBJ2-7; 10 positions agree with TRBD1. After removal of 5 bases from V and 3 bases from J, the junction contained 7 bases not matched to a gene. Germline assignment: CDR1 MDHEN and CDR2 SYDVKM. CDR3 length: 15 residues. Here the CDR3 DNA reads TGTGCCAGCAGTGGGCCGGGACAGGGGATCTACGAGCAGTACTTC. It encodes CASSGPGQGIYEQYF.

This clonotype was seen more than once but under ten times. V usage is TRBV5-1 and J usage is TRBJ2-3, with D perhaps matching TRBD1 or TRBD2 (5 bases each). The germline V gene encodes CDR1 SGHRS and CDR2 YFSETQ. The germline V and J ends were trimmed by 3 bases and 2 bases, with 13 bases remaining between them. This CDR3 is built from 15 residues. CDR3 in amino acids: CASSSSGTHTDTQYF. The CDR3 region has the DNA TGCGCCAGCAGCTCTTCCGGGACGCACACAGATACGCAGTATTTT.

This clonotype was detected ten times or more. CDR3 nucleotide sequence: TGTGCCAGCCTACCCTTTGAAAGCACTGAAGCTTTCTTT. The encoded protein is CASLPFESTEAFF. V usage is TRBV28 and J usage is TRBJ1-1; D is undetermined. The CDR3 extends over 13 amino acids. Germline assignment: CDR1 MDHEN and CDR2 SYDVKM. The V end lost 8 bases, the J end lost 4 bases, and 14 bases lay between the germline ends.

Remarks on this clonotype: Since a much larger clone is just one base distant, this may be a read error. The genes are TRBV29-1 and TRBJ2-1, with D possibly matching TRBD2 (6 bases). Trimming pared 7 bases from V and 3 bases from J, leaving 10 bases between. Germline loops: CDR1 SQVTM, CDR2 ANQGSEA. The CDR3 has 12 residues. The DNA of the CDR3 is TGCAGCGGTGCGGGGAACTACAATGAGCAGTTCTTC. Translating gives CSGAGNYNEQFF.

This clonotype was observed at least ten times. This sequence joins TRBV6-5 and TRBJ1-3, with unresolved D. The CDR3 has 14 residues. Trimming took off 5 bases at V and 4 bases at J, with 12 bases between the two ends. Germline-derived CDR1 and CDR2 are MNHEY and SVGAGI. The CDR3: CASSPTGYGNTIYF. CDR3 nucleotide sequence: TGTGCCAGCAGTCCCACCGGTTACGGAAACACCATATATTTT.

The chain employs TRBV29-1 and TRBJ1-4; 8 bases align to TRBD1. Germline CDR1 SQVTM, CDR2 ANQGSEA. V shed 0 bases, J shed 7 bases, and the junction held 7 bases outside the gene matches. This CDR3 is 15 amino acids long. The CDR3 region is CSVEDRTGGSEKLFF. CDR3 nucleotides: TGCAGCGTTGAAGATCGTACAGGGGGGAGTGAAAAACTGTTTTTT.

The chain recombines TRBV4-3 with TRBJ1-1, with D tentatively TRBD1 (5 bases). CDR3 length equals 17 residues. Trimming removed 1 base at V and 4 bases at J, with 19 bases between. Germline V gives CDR1 LGHNA, CDR2 YSLEER. In nucleotides, the CDR3 is TGCGCCAGCAGCCAAGTGGGGGGGATTATCCCATCCACTGAAGCTTTCTTT. Amino acid sequence: CASSQVGGIIPSTEAFF.

At least ten counts were recorded for this clonotype. The V and J genes are TRBV20-1 and TRBJ2-7; D tentatively fits TRBD1 or TRBD2 (5 bases each). The CDR3 is made up of 14 amino acids. Germline CDR1 and CDR2: DFQATT and SNEGSKA (reference sequence). V dropped 0 bases and J dropped 5 bases, with 14 bases sitting between them. The CDR3 DNA is TGCAGTGCTAGAGATGGGACGGACGGCCACGAGCAGTACTTC. Its protein product is CSARDGTDGHEQYF.

This clonotype was seen many times. CDR3 protein: CASSYSTGYGNTIYF. CDR3 sequence (DNA): TGTGCCAGCAGTTACTCGACAGGGTACGGAAACACCATATATTTT. V is TRBV6-6 and J is TRBJ1-3; 7 positions agree with TRBD1. CDR3 length: 15 amino acids. V dropped 0 bases and J dropped 4; count of bases not matched to a gene: 3. Germline-derived CDR1 and CDR2 are MNHNY and SVGAGI (reference sequence).

In its sample, this clonotype was seen many times. The chain carries TRBV6-5 and TRBJ1-1; no clear D gene. Germline V lookup: CDR1 MNHEY, CDR2 SVGAGI. Between the trimmed V and J ends, which lost 8 bases and 4 bases, there was a span of 17 bases. CDR3 length: 14 amino acids. The CDR3 protein is CASHFGREGTEAFF. CDR3 sequence (DNA): TGTGCCAGCCACTTTGGGAGGGAGGGCACTGAAGCTTTCTTT.

The table lists this clonotype with many counts. The chain carries TRBV25-1 and TRBJ2-5; the D gene is possibly TRBD1 (7 bases). Trimming stripped 3 bases from V and 5 bases from J, with 16 bases between. Per the germline V gene, CDR1 is MGHDK and CDR2 is SYGVNS. The CDR3 consists of 15 residues. For the CDR3, the DNA is TGTGCCAGCAGTGAGCGACAGGGCCGGGGGGAGACCCAGTACTTC. Its translation: CASSERQGRGETQYF.

The rearrangement joins TRBV10-3 to TRBJ2-7; 9 bases line up with TRBD1. The J segment lost 6 bases and the V segment lost 4 bases, leaving 10 bases of the junction unmatched. Germline-derived CDR1 and CDR2 are ENHRY and SYGVKD. CDR3 length equals 15 residues. Here the CDR3 reads CAISVTGTGNGEQYF. The CDR3 DNA reads TGTGCCATCAGTGTCACCGGGACAGGGAATGGCGAGCAGTACTTC.

The table lists this clonotype with many counts. V usage is TRBV7-7 and J usage is TRBJ2-5, with 9 bases aligning to TRBD1. The length of the CDR3 is 15 residues. V shed 5 bases, J shed 5 bases, and the junction held 9 bases outside the gene matches. CDR1 and CDR2 from the germline V gene are SSHAT and FNYEAQ (reference sequence). CDR3 loop: CASSPRDREGETQYF. The CDR3 coding sequence is TGTGCCAGCAGCCCCCGGGACAGGGAGGGGGAGACCCAGTACTTC.

This clonotype came up a few times. The V call is TRBV6-6, the J call TRBJ1-1, with no clear D. In germline, CDR1 is MNHNY, CDR2 SVGAGI (reference sequence). V gave up 2 bases and J gave up 3 bases, with 16 bases separating them. The CDR3 is 16 residues long. CDR3 in amino acids: CASSYLLGREDTEAFF. The DNA of the CDR3 is TGTGCCAGCAGTTACCTCCTGGGGAGGGAGGACACTGAAGCTTTCTTT.

This clonotype was counted at least ten times. The V and J genes are TRBV11-2 and TRBJ2-7, with D perhaps assigned TRBD1 or TRBD2 (5 bases each). Between the trimmed V and J ends, which lost 8 bases and 3 bases, there was a span of 11 bases. This CDR3 is built from 12 residues. The germline V gene encodes CDR1 SGHAT and CDR2 FQNNGV. The CDR3 nucleotides read TGTGCCAGCTCCCTGGGGGTCTACGAGCAGTACTTC. Amino acids: CASSLGVYEQYF.

Many counts were recorded for this clonotype. The CDR3 loop reads CASSDTDPNTGELFF. CDR3 DNA: TGTGCCAGCAGCGATACTGACCCGAACACCGGGGAGCTGTTTTTT. The chain recombines TRBV25-1 with TRBJ2-2; D gene unclear. Germline V gene data show CDR1 as MGHDK and CDR2 as SYGVNS. V was pared by 6 bases and J by 0 bases, with 11 bases between. The CDR3 runs to 15 residues. Using reference TRBV25-1 and TRBJ2-2 for the parts outside the CDR3, the full variable domain is EADIYQTPRYLVIGTGKKITLECSQTMGHDKMYWYQQDPGMELHLIHYSYGVNSTEKGDLSSESTVSRIRTEHFPLTLESARPSHTSQYLCASSDTDPNTGELFFGEGSRLTVL.

The chain combines TRBV5-5 with TRBJ2-7, with TRBD1 identical over 7 bases. The trim removed 1 base at V and 1 base at J, leaving 2 bases unmatched. There are 14 residues in the CDR3. Per germline, CDR1 SGHKS and CDR2 YYEKEE (reference sequence). CDR3 nucleotide sequence: TGTGCCAGCAGCTTGATACAGGGGTCCTACGAGCAGTACTTC. Translated: CASSLIQGSYEQYF.

In this sample, this clonotype turned up many times. The chain employs TRBV7-9 and TRBJ1-1; D is unresolved. V lost 3 bases, J lost 0 bases, and 11 bases lay in between. In germline, CDR1 is SEHNR, CDR2 FQNEAQ (reference sequence). The CDR3 is made up of 15 amino acids. The chain's CDR3 is CASSLMAPMNTEAFF. CDR3 DNA: TGTGCCAGCAGCTTGATGGCACCCATGAACACTGAAGCTTTCTTT.